Presented here are 20 T cell receptor beta chains from one specimen sequenced in a study of naive and memory T cell subsets. Both TRBC1 and TRBC2 were covered by a beta constant-region primer of two equimolar oligonucleotides. TCRdb used MiXCR to reprocess the UMI-ligation and nested PCR reads, holding one entry per CDR3 protein. This table holds about 5,400 distinct CDR3 sequences, around 7% found once. What was sequenced was effector memory CD8+ T cells from blood. Subset given: effector memory, CD45RA- CD27-. These receptors were obtained from a human donor in good health.

The chain links TRBV15 to TRBJ2-3; TRBD2 might be the D (5 bases). Germline CDR1 is LNHNV and CDR2 is YYDKDF (reference sequence). The CDR3 sequence is 13 residues long. The V gene lost 3 bases and the J gene lost 4 bases, with 8 bases spanning the gap. The CDR3: CATSSRRADTQYF. CDR3 sequence (DNA): TGTGCCACCAGCAGTCGGCGGGCAGATACGCAGTATTTT.

The chain uses TRBV25-1 and TRBJ2-5; 8 positions agree with TRBD1. CDR1 is MGHDK and CDR2 is SYGVNS in the germline V gene. V lost 7 bases, J lost 5 bases, and 18 bases stayed unmatched. This CDR3 contains 17 residues. The CDR3 spells CASTAPPVTGDVETQYF. The CDR3 coding sequence is TGTGCCAGCACTGCCCCCCCGGTGACAGGGGACGTGGAGACCCAGTACTTC. Based on the CDR3 plus reference TRBV25-1 and TRBJ2-5, the full variable domain is EADIYQTPRYLVIGTGKKITLECSQTMGHDKMYWYQQDPGMELHLIHYSYGVNSTEKGDLSSESTVSRIRTEHFPLTLESARPSHTSQYLCASTAPPVTGDVETQYFGPGTRLLVL.

By sample share, this clonotype is medium-sized. J is TRBJ2-3 and V is TRBV19; D possibly corresponds to TRBD2 (5 bases). Germline V lookup: CDR1 LNHDA, CDR2 SQIVND (reference sequence). The germline V and J ends were trimmed by 2 bases and 6 bases, with 15 bases remaining between them. The CDR3 contains 15 residues. As DNA, the CDR3 is TGTGCCAGTAGTATACCCCCAGGAGGAGCGGATACGCAGTATTTT. It is translated as CASSIPPGGADTQYF.

This clonotype was observed many times. This clone may be a read error of a much larger clone one base away. The rearrangement uses TRBV6-5 and TRBJ2-5; D is tentatively TRBD1 or TRBD2 (5 bases each). The CDR3 runs to 14 residues. The ends were cut back, 0 bases at V and 3 bases at J, with 8 bases in the middle. CDR1 and CDR2 from the germline V gene are MNHEY and SVGAGI. The CDR3: CASSYSGRKETQYF. In nucleotides, the CDR3 is TGTGCCAGCAGTTACTCGGGACGCAAAGAGACCCAGTACTTC.

The gene calls are TRBV27 and TRBJ2-1; D not certain. Deletions cut 7 bases from V and 7 bases from J, with 20 bases between. The CDR3 is 15 residues long. Germline assignment: CDR1 MNHEY and CDR2 SMNVEV (reference sequence). CDR3 sequence: CASTVTSDRRNEQFF. In nucleotides, the CDR3 is TGTGCCAGCACCGTAACTTCGGACCGGCGTAATGAGCAGTTCTTC.

This clonotype counts as large. The chain employs TRBV6-4 and TRBJ2-1; TRBD2 is a possible D gene (5 bases). Trimming removed 2 bases at V and 7 bases at J, with 15 bases between. The CDR3 extends over 15 amino acids. Germline V CDR1 and CDR2: MRHNA, SNTAGT. CDR3 sequence reads: CASSDRADYPNEQFF. In DNA, the CDR3 is TGTGCCAGCAGTGACAGGGCAGACTACCCGAATGAGCAGTTCTTC.

This clonotype was found many times. The junction does not match germline at one end; this may be a read error. The chain carries TRBV7-9 and TRBJ2-3; a weak D match, TRBD1 (5 bases). The CDR3 extends over 8 amino acids. Germline lookup yields CDR1 SEHNR and CDR2 FQNEAQ (reference sequence). CDR3 nucleotides: TGCGCAGGGCACCCTCAGTCTTTT. Encoded protein: CAGHPQSF. Filled out from reference TRBV7-9 and TRBJ2-3, the complete variable domain reads DTGVSQNPRHKITKRGQNVTFRCDPISEHNRLYWYRQTLGQGPEFLTYFQNEAQLEKSRLLSDRFSAERPKGSFSTLEIQRTEQGDSAMYLCAGHPQSFGPGTRLTVL.

This rearrangement joins TRBV19 to TRBJ2-1; D is perhaps TRBD1 or TRBD2 (5 bases each). There are 15 residues in the CDR3. Trimming cost V 3 bases and J 5 bases, with 14 bases left between them. Germline-derived CDR1 and CDR2 are LNHDA and SQIVND (reference sequence). The CDR3 sequence is CASSIIGTLHNEQFF. CDR3 nucleotides: TGTGCCAGTAGTATCATAGGGACCCTCCACAATGAGCAGTTCTTC.

This clonotype was seen a few times. The V call is TRBV4-3, the J call TRBJ2-3; 9 positions match TRBD2. This CDR3 comprises 15 residues. J was trimmed by 4 bases and V by 1 base; bases with no gene match: 3. In germline, CDR1 is LGHNA, CDR2 YSLEER. This chain's CDR3 is CASSQVRGGADTQYF. The DNA of the CDR3 is TGCGCCAGCAGCCAAGTGCGGGGGGGGGCAGATACGCAGTATTTT.

By proportion, this clonotype is medium-sized. The chain combines TRBV11-1 with TRBJ1-1; 9 nucleotides align to TRBD1. CDR3 length: 14 amino acids. After removal of 1 base from V and 7 bases from J, the junction contained 4 bases not matched to a gene. Per the germline V gene, CDR1 is SGHAT and CDR2 is FQDESV (reference sequence). The CDR3 DNA reads TGTGCCAGCAGCTTAGAGGGGACAGGGTTTGAAGCTTTCTTT. Encoded protein: CASSLEGTGFEAFF.

This clonotype was counted a few times. The CDR3: CASSLRTGGNEQFF. CDR3 DNA: TGCGCCAGCAGCCTGCGGACAGGGGGCAATGAGCAGTTCTTC. The rearrangement links TRBV4-3 to TRBJ2-1, with 10 positions matching TRBD1. This CDR3 is built from 14 residues. CDR1 and CDR2 from the germline V gene are LGHNA and YSLEER. V was clipped by 4 bases and J by 6 bases; unmatched bases: 3.

This clonotype was counted a few times. The rearrangement joins TRBV3-1 to TRBJ2-6; possible D gene TRBD2, 5 bases. The CDR3 covers 18 residues. Trimming pared 1 base from V and 0 bases from J, leaving 13 bases between. The germline gives CDR1 LGHDT, CDR2 YNNKEL (reference sequence). The CDR3 region is CASSQARVLSSGANVLTF. The CDR3 DNA is TGTGCCAGCAGCCAAGCGAGGGTCCTATCCTCTGGGGCCAACGTCCTGACTTTC.

The rearrangement joins TRBV6-2 or TRBV6-3 to TRBJ1-2, with TRBD1 matching over 8 bases. The V gene's germline CDR1 is MNHEY and CDR2 SVGEGT. V was pared by 5 bases and J by 6 bases, with 5 bases of the junction left unmatched. The CDR3 covers 13 residues. DNA for the CDR3: TGTGCCAGCAGTGGGGGACAGGTGGATGGCTACACCTTC. Its protein is CASSGGQVDGYTF.

This clonotype appeared many times. V and J are TRBV19 and TRBJ1-5; no firm D call. This CDR3 region has 14 residues. The V end was cut by 6 bases, the J end by 6 bases, with 15 bases between. Germline CDR1 and CDR2: LNHDA and SQIVND (reference sequence). The CDR3 DNA sequence: TGTGCCAGTAGCCCTCCGCAGACAAGTCAGCCCCAGCATTTT. Translating gives CASSPPQTSQPQHF.

The chain recombines TRBV6-2 or TRBV6-3 with TRBJ2-6; D is uncertain. Looked up from germline, CDR1 is MNHEY and CDR2 is SVGEGT. Trimming cost V 6 bases and J 3 bases, with 9 bases left between them. The CDR3 length is 14 residues. The CDR3 DNA follows: TGTGCCAGCAGCGGCCAAAGTGGGGCCAACGTCCTGACTTTC. This codes for CASSGQSGANVLTF.

This clonotype has a count of ten or more. This chain uses TRBV19 with TRBJ1-1; no clear D. Germline CDR1 LNHDA, CDR2 SQIVND (reference sequence). This CDR3 has 11 residues. Trimming cost V 7 bases and J 1 base, with 4 bases left between them. CDR3: CASNWNTEAFF. CDR3 bases: TGTGCCAGTAACTGGAACACTGAAGCTTTCTTT.

This clonotype was counted many times. CDR3 sequence (DNA): TGCAGTGCTAGAGATCCGGGGTTAGGAAACACCATATATTTT. This sequence encodes CSARDPGLGNTIYF. V is TRBV20-1 and J is TRBJ1-3, with D hard to call. V lost 0 bases, J lost 4 bases, and 10 bases lay in between. Germline lookup yields CDR1 DFQATT and CDR2 SNEGSKA (reference sequence). The CDR3 spans 14 residues.

In its sample, this clonotype was seen many times. The chain combines TRBV6-1 with TRBJ2-3, with a tentative D call TRBD2 (5 bases). CDR1 and CDR2 from the germline V gene are MNHNS and SASEGT. The ends were cut back, 5 bases at V and 4 bases at J, with 16 bases in the middle. This CDR3 contains 15 residues. The CDR3 DNA follows: TGTGCCAGCAGTCCGAGTGTTGAGGGCCCAGATACGCAGTATTTT. It yields the protein CASSPSVEGPDTQYF.

This sequence joins TRBV7-9 and TRBJ2-7, with TRBD2 matching 8 bases. The CDR3 contains 12 residues. Germline CDR1 SEHNR, CDR2 FQNEAQ (reference sequence). With V trimmed by 4 bases and J by 6 bases, 2 bases remained unmatched. The CDR3 sequence: CASSWSGSEQYF. The CDR3 bases are TGTGCCAGCAGCTGGAGCGGGAGCGAGCAGTACTTC.

The chain has TRBV20-1 and TRBJ2-1, with TRBD2 matching 10 bases. This CDR3 has 14 amino acids. Looked up from germline, CDR1 is DFQATT and CDR2 is SNEGSKA (reference sequence). This CDR3 is CSGLAGEVYNEQFF. CDR3 nucleotides: TGCAGCGGCCTAGCGGGAGAGGTCTACAATGAGCAGTTCTTC.